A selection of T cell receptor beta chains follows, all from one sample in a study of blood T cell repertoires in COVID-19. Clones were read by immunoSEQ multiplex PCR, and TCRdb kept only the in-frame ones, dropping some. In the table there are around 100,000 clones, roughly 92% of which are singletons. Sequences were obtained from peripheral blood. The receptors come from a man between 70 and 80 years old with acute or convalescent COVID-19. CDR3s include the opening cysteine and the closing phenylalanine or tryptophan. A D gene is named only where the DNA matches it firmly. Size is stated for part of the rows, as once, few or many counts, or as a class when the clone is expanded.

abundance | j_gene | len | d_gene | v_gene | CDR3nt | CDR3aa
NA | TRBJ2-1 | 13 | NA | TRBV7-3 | TGTGCCAGCAGCTTAAATCGTGCGTATGAGCAGTTCTTC | CASSLNRAYEQFF
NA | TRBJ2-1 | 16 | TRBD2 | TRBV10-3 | TGTGCCATCAGTGAGCCGACTAGCGGGAGGGGGGATGAGCAGTTCTTC | CAISEPTSGRGDEQFF
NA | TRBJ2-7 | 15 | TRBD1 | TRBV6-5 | TGTGCCAGCAGTTACTCTCTGGGACAGCCCTACGAGCAGTACTTC | CASSYSLGQPYEQYF
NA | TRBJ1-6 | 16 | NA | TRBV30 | TGTGCCTGGAGTGTACGAGGGATCTCCTATAATTCACCCCTCCACTTT | CAWSVRGISYNSPLHF
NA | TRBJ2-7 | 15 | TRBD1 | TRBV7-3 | TGTGCCAGCAGCCTTGGGACAGGGCCTTCCTACGAGCAGTACTTC | CASSLGTGPSYEQYF
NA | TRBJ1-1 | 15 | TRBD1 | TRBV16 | TGTGCCAGCAGCCAATCTGGACAGGGAGCATATGAAGCTTTCTTT | CASSQSGQGAYEAFF
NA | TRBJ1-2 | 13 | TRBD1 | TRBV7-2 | TGTGCCAGCAGCCTCACAGGGGTTAATGGCTACACCTTC | CASSLTGVNGYTF
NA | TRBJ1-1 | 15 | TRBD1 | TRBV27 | TGTGCCAGCAGTACCCGGACAGGGAGGGACACTGAAGCTTTCTTT | CASSTRTGRDTEAFF
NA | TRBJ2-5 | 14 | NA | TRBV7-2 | TGTGCCAGCAGCCAGGTCGGGGGTGGTGAGACCCAGTACTTC | CASSQVGGGETQYF
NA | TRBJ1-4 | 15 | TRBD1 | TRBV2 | TGTGCCAGCAGTGTCCTCGAGACAGGGGCCGAAAAACTGTTTTTT | CASSVLETGAEKLFF
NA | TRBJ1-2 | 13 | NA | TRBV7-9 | TGTGCCAGCAGCTTAGTGGCAGGGTATGGCTACACCTTC | CASSLVAGYGYTF
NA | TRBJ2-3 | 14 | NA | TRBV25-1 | TGTGCCAGCGCAGCCGGCCTAGGAACAGATACGCAGTATTTT | CASAAGLGTDTQYF
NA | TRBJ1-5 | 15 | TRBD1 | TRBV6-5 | TGTGCCAGCATCCGGACAGGTTATAGCAATCAGCCCCAGCATTTT | CASIRTGYSNQPQHF
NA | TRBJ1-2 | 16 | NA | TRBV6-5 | TGTGCCAGCAGTTACTCGAGGACAGCTTCTAACTATGGCTACACCTTC | CASSYSRTASNYGYTF
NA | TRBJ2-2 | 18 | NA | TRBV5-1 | TGCGCCAGCAGCTTGGTGTGGTCTGGCGGGGCGAACACCGGGGAGCTGTTTTTT | CASSLVWSGGANTGELFF
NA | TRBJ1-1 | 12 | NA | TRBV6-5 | TGTGCCAGCAGTCCGGACAGTACGAGAGCTTTCTTT | CASSPDSTRAFF
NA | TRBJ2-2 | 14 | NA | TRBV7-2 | TGTGCCACCACGAACAGGGTGTCGGCCGGGGAGCTGTTTTTT | CATTNRVSAGELFF
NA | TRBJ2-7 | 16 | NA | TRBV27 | TGTGCCAGCAGTTTATCTAGTCAGGGCTTATCCTACGAGCAGTACTTC | CASSLSSQGLSYEQYF
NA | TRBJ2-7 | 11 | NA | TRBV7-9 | TGTGCCAGCAGCTTCGATAATCTCGGGTACTTC | CASSFDNLGYF
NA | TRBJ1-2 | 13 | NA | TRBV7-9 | TGTGCCAGCAGCTTAGATGCGGACTTCGGCTACACCTTC | CASSLDADFGYTF
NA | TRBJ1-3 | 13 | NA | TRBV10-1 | TGCGCCAGCAGGACAGGTCCTGGAAACACCATATATTTT | CASRTGPGNTIYF
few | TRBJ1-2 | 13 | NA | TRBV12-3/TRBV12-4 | TGTGCCAGCAGCCAGACAGTGACTGAGCGCTACACCTTC | CASSQTVTERYTF
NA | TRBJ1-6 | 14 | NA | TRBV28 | TGTGCCAGCACCCTGGCAAGCGTGAATTCACCCCTCCACTTT | CASTLASVNSPLHF
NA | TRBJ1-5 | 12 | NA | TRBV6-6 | TGTGCCAGCAGATCCCAGAATCAGCCCCAGCATTTT | CASRSQNQPQHF
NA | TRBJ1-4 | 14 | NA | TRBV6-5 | TGTGCCAGCAGTTACGAGACGACAGGAGGCCGACTGTTTTTT | CASSYETTGGRLFF
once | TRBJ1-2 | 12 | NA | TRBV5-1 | TGCGCCAGCAGCTTGACGGGGTTTGGCTACACCTTC | CASSLTGFGYTF
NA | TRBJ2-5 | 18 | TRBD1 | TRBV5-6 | TGTGCCAGCAGCTTGAGGCCCAGGGGGCGCCGGTACCAAGAGACCCAGTACTTC | CASSLRPRGRRYQETQYF
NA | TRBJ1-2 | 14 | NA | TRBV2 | TGTGCCAGCAGTGTGGACTTGACTAACTATGGCTACACCTTC | CASSVDLTNYGYTF
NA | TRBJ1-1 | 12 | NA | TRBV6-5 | TGTGCCAGCAGTCACAGGTTCACTGAAGCTTTCTTT | CASSHRFTEAFF
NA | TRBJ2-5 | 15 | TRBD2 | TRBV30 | TGTGCCTGGGTCAGACTAGCGGGGGGTAGTAGGACCCAGTACTTC | CAWVRLAGGSRTQYF
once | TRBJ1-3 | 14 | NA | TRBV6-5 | TGTGCCAGCAGAAGAACAGGGCTGGCGGACACCATATATTTT | CASRRTGLADTIYF
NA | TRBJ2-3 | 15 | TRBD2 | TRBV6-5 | TGTGCCAGCAGTCGACTAGCGGGAGTTGGAGATACGCAGTATTTT | CASSRLAGVGDTQYF
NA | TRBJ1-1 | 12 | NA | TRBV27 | TGTGCCAGCAGTTTTACCGGGGCTGAAGCTTTCTTT | CASSFTGAEAFF